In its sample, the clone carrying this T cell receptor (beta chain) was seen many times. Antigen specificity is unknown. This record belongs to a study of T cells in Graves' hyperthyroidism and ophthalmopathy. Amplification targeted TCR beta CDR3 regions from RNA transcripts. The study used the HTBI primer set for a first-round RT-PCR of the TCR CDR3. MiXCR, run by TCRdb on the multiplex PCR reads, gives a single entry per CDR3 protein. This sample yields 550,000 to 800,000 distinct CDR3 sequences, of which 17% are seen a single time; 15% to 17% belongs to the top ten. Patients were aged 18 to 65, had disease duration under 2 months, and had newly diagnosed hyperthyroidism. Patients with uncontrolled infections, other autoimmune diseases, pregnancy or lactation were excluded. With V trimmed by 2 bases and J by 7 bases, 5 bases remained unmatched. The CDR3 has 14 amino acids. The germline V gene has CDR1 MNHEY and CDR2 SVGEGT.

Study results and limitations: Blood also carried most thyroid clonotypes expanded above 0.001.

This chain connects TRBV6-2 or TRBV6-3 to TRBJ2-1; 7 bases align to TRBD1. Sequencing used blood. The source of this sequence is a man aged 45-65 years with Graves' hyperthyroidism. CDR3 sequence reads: CASSYEGASNEQFF. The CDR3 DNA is TGTGCCAGCAGTTACGAGGGGGCCTCAAATGAGCAGTTCTTC.